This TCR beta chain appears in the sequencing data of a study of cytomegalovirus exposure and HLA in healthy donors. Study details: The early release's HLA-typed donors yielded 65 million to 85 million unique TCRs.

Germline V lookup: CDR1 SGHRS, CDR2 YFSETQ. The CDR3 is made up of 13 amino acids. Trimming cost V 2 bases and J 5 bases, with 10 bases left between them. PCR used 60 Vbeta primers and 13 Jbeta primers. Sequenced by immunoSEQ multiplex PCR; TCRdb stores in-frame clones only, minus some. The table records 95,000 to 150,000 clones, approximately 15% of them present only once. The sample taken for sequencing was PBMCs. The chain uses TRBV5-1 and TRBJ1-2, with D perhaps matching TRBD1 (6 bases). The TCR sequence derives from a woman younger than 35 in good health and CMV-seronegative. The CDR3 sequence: CASSLQGAYGYTF. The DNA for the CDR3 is TGCGCCAGCAGCTTACAGGGAGCGTATGGCTACACCTTC.